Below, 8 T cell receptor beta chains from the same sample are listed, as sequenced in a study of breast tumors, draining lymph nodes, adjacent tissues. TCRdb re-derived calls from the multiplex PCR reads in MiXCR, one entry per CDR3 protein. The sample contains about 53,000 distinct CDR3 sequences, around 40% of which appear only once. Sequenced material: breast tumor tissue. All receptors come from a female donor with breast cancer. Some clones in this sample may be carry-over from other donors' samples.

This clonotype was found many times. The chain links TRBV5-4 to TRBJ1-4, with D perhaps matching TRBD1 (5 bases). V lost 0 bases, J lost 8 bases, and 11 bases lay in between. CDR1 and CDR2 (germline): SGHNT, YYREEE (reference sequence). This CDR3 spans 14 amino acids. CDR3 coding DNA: TGTGCCAGCAGCTTGGGGGGGGAGCTCGAAAAACTGTTTTTT. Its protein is CASSLGGELEKLFF.

The CDR3 sequence is CAPGQFSYEQYF. CDR3 sequence (DNA): TGTGCCCCCGGACAGTTTTCCTACGAGCAGTACTTC. V usage is TRBV19 and J usage is TRBJ2-7; D is perhaps TRBD1 (6 bases). Deletions cut 11 bases from V and 1 base from J, with 12 bases between. The CDR3 runs 12 residues. Germline V gene data show CDR1 as LNHDA and CDR2 as SQIVND (reference sequence).

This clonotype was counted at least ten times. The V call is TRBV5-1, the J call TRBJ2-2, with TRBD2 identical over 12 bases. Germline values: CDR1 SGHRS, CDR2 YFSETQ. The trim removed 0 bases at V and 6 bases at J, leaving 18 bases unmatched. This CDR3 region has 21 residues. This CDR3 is CASSLAQTGARLAGDAGELFF. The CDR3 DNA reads TGCGCCAGCAGCTTGGCCCAGACAGGGGCCCGACTAGCGGGAGACGCCGGGGAGCTGTTTTTT.

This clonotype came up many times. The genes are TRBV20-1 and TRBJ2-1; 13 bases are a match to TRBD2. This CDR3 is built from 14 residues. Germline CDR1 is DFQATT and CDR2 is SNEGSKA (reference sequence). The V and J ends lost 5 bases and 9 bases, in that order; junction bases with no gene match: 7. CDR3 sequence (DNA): TGCAGTGCTGGACTAGCGGGAGTCGTGGGTGAGCAGTTCTTC. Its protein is CSAGLAGVVGEQFF.

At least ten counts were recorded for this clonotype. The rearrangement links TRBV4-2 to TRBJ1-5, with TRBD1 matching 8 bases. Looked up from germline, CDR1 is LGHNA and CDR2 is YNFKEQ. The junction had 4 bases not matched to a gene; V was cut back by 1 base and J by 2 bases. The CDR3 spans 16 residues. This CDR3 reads CASSQVDRGGNQPQHF. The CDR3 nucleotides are TGTGCCAGCAGCCAAGTTGACAGGGGAGGCAATCAGCCCCAGCATTTT.

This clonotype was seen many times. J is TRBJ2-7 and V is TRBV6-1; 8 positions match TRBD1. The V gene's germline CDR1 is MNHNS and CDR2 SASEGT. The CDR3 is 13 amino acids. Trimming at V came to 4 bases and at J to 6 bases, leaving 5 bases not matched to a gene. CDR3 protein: CASSGTGIVEQYF. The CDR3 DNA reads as TGTGCCAGCAGTGGGACAGGGATCGTCGAGCAGTACTTC.

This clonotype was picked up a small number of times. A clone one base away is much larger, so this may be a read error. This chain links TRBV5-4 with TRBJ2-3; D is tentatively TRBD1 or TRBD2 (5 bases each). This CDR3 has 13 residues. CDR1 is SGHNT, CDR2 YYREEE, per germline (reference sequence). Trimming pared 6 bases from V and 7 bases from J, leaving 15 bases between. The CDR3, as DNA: TGTGCCAGCACGGGGACCGGGGCAAATACGCAGTATTTT. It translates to CASTGTGANTQYF.

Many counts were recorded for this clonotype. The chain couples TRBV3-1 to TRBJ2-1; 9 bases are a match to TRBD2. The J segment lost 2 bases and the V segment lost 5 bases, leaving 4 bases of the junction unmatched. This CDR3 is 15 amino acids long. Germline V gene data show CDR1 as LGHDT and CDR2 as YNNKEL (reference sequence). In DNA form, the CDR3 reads TGTGCCAGCAGCTTAATAGCGGGAGCCTACAATGAGCAGTTCTTC. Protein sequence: CASSLIAGAYNEQFF.